The 29 T cell receptor beta chains given below trace back to one sample, sequenced in a study of blood T cell repertoires in COVID-19. Profiling relied on immunoSEQ multiplex PCR, and the TCRdb table lists in-frame clones only, not all of them. The data hold 250,000 to 350,000 clones, with approximately 85% observed a single time. The sequenced sample consisted of PBMCs or T cells enriched from blood (not recorded which). Receptors originate from a woman aged 25-40 years who had recovered from COVID-19.

The V call is TRBV6-5, the J call TRBJ2-7; 9 positions match TRBD1. V trimming: 2 bases; J trimming: 0 bases; junction bases outside the gene matches: 2. Germline loops: CDR1 MNHEY, CDR2 SVGAGI. The CDR3 runs 15 residues. The CDR3 DNA reads as TGTGCCAGCAGTTACGGGACAGGGCTCTCCTACGAGCAGTACTTC. This encodes CASSYGTGLSYEQYF.

This chain links TRBV7-9 with TRBJ2-1; TRBD2 is a possible D gene (6 bases). CDR3 length: 14 amino acids. V was cut by 1 base and J by 7 bases, with 11 bases left in between. CDR1 is SEHNR and CDR2 is FQNEAQ in the germline V gene (reference sequence). The CDR3 bases are TGTGCCAGCAGCTTAGGAGGCGGGAAAAATGAGCAGTTCTTC. It specifies CASSLGGGKNEQFF.

The chain employs TRBV9 and TRBJ2-7, with D possibly matching TRBD2 (5 bases). Trimming took off 2 bases at V and 2 bases at J, with 14 bases between the two ends. The CDR3 extends over 15 amino acids. Germline V CDR1 and CDR2: SGDLS, YYNGEE. This chain's CDR3 is CASSVRPSGTYEQYF. DNA for the CDR3: TGTGCCAGCAGCGTTAGGCCCTCCGGGACCTACGAGCAGTACTTC.

The V call is TRBV28, the J call TRBJ2-5; 7 bases agree with TRBD1. The CDR3 contains 14 residues. Germline assignment: CDR1 MDHEN and CDR2 SYDVKM. The V segment lost 7 bases and the J segment 1 base; nucleotides outside the gene matches: 6. The CDR3: CASTGTGAQETQYF. Here the CDR3 DNA reads TGTGCCAGCACTGGTACAGGGGCCCAAGAGACCCAGTACTTC.

DNA of the CDR3: TGTGCCACCAGCAAAATAGCGGGAGATAGCTACAATGAGCAGTTCTTC. It encodes CATSKIAGDSYNEQFF. The chain couples TRBV15 to TRBJ2-1; TRBD2 matches 9 bases. V gave up 4 bases and J gave up 3 bases; unmatched junction bases: 7. The CDR3 runs 16 residues. The germline gives CDR1 LNHNV, CDR2 YYDKDF (reference sequence).

This clone was seen just once. The chain has TRBV11-2 and TRBJ2-5, with 8 nucleotides matching TRBD1. The CDR3 consists of 15 residues. V was pared by 4 bases and J by 5 bases, with 9 bases of the junction left unmatched. CDR1 SGHAT and CDR2 FQNNGV come from the germline V gene. The DNA for the CDR3 is TGTGCCAGCAGCTCATCTCAGGGGGCTTGGGAGACCCAGTACTTC. Translated, it gives CASSSSQGAWETQYF.

The chain carries TRBV5-4 and TRBJ2-3; 8 bases match TRBD2. CDR3 size: 17 residues. Germline CDR1 is SGHNT and CDR2 is YYREEE (reference sequence). Trimming at V came to 0 bases and at J to 3 bases, leaving 9 bases not matched to a gene. CDR3 coding DNA: TGTGCCAGCAGCTTGGTTATTCAGCGGGGGAAAACAGATACGCAGTATTTT. Translating gives CASSLVIQRGKTDTQYF.

The chain joins TRBV2 to TRBJ2-2; 8 positions match TRBD2. Unmatched junction bases numbered 5, after V lost 5 bases and J lost 3 bases. The CDR3 totals 15 residues. CDR1 and CDR2 (germline): SNHLY, FYNNEI. Written as DNA, the CDR3 is TGTGCCAGCAGTCGGACTAGCAGCTACACCGGGGAGCTGTTTTTT. This encodes CASSRTSSYTGELFF.

The table lists this clone with a count of one. The rearrangement links TRBV12-3 or TRBV12-4 to TRBJ1-6; D is possibly TRBD1 (6 bases). The CDR3 is 13 amino acids. Trimming took 4 bases from V and 9 from J, leaving 10 bases between them. The CDR3 is CASSWTRGSPLHF. For the CDR3, the DNA is TGTGCCAGCAGTTGGACCAGGGGTTCACCCCTCCACTTT.

This sequence joins TRBV19 and TRBJ1-6; tentative D call: TRBD1 (6 bases). The CDR3 consists of 14 residues. CDR1 is LNHDA, CDR2 SQIVND, per germline (reference sequence). Trimming removed 10 bases at V and 3 bases at J, with 13 bases between. DNA of the CDR3: TGTGCCACTGGGACATCGGGCTATAATTCACCCCTCCACTTT. This translates into CATGTSGYNSPLHF.

The table lists this clone with a count of one. This sequence joins TRBV7-9 and TRBJ2-4, with 7 bases matching TRBD2. Unmatched junction bases numbered 9, after V lost 5 bases and J lost 8 bases. Germline loops: CDR1 SEHNR, CDR2 FQNEAQ (reference sequence). The CDR3 has 14 residues. DNA of the CDR3: TGTGCCAGCAGCGGTCCGGGACTAAAATACATTCAGTACTTC. It encodes CASSGPGLKYIQYF.

The CDR3 DNA follows: TGTGCCAGCAGCTTGGGGAGCGGGGGGGGAGATACGCAGTATTTT. Its translation is CASSLGSGGGDTQYF. The chain links TRBV5-4 to TRBJ2-3, with 10 bases matching TRBD2. The germline CDR1 and CDR2 sequences are SGHNT and YYREEE (reference sequence). The CDR3 is 15 residues long. The junction had 3 bases not matched to a gene; V was cut back by 0 bases and J by 5 bases.

This chain uses TRBV18 with TRBJ1-2; TRBD1 matches at 9 bases. V lost 4 bases to trimming and J lost 8 bases; unmatched junction nucleotides: 8. There are 14 residues in the CDR3. CDR1 and CDR2 from the germline V gene are KGHSH and LQKENI. The CDR3 nucleotides are TGTGCCAGCTCACAAGAACAGGGGGCATACGGCTACACCTTC. Protein sequence: CASSQEQGAYGYTF.

V and J are TRBV28 and TRBJ2-7; no clear D. CDR3 size: 13 residues. The germline V gene has CDR1 MDHEN and CDR2 SYDVKM. Trimming stripped 7 bases from V and 5 bases from J, with 15 bases between. The CDR3 protein is CASNLAVSDEQYF. CDR3 DNA: TGTGCCAGCAACCTTGCGGTATCAGACGAGCAGTACTTC.

V usage is TRBV6-5 and J usage is TRBJ2-7; TRBD2 agrees at 7 bases. Germline assignment: CDR1 MNHEY and CDR2 SVGAGI. V shed 3 bases, J shed 3 bases, and the junction held 8 bases outside the gene matches. The CDR3 has 15 amino acids. The CDR3 DNA is TGTGCCAGCAGTTATTCTGGACTAGAAGGCTACGAGCAGTACTTC. Residues: CASSYSGLEGYEQYF.

The V and J genes are TRBV10-3 and TRBJ2-5; D ambiguous. With 0 bases removed from V and 0 bases from J, the gap between germline ends came to 17 bases. The CDR3 is 18 amino acids. Germline V CDR1 and CDR2: ENHRY, SYGVKD. The DNA for the CDR3 is TGTGCCATCAGTGAGTCGAAAGTGGAGTTAAGGTACCAAGAGACCCAGTACTTC. It translates to CAISESKVELRYQETQYF.

This chain links TRBV10-2 with TRBJ1-1; weak D call: TRBD1 (5 bases). The V end lost 10 bases, the J end lost 0 bases, and 12 bases lay between the germline ends. The CDR3 has 13 residues. The germline V gene has CDR1 WSHSY and CDR2 SAAADI. CDR3 DNA: TGCGCCAACCCGGGGACTATGAACACTGAAGCTTTCTTT. Residues: CANPGTMNTEAFF.

This rearrangement joins TRBV5-1 to TRBJ1-2; the match to TRBD1 covers 7 bases. Germline V CDR1 and CDR2: SGHRS, YFSETQ. This CDR3 region has 14 residues. V trimming: 8 bases; J trimming: 2 bases; junction bases outside the gene matches: 9. The CDR3: CASQAGQLNYGYTF. The CDR3 DNA is TGCGCCAGTCAGGCGGGACAGTTGAACTATGGCTACACCTTC.

The chain couples TRBV20-1 to TRBJ2-7, with 7 bases aligning to TRBD1. CDR1 DFQATT and CDR2 SNEGSKA come from the germline V gene (reference sequence). The CDR3 spans 11 residues. The V gene end was trimmed by 5 bases and the J gene end by 13 bases; junction bases not matched to a gene: 11. The CDR3 coding sequence is TGCAGTGCTTACTACCGGGACAGTAACTACTTC. Residues: CSAYYRDSNYF.

This clone is a singleton in its sample. The V gene is TRBV5-1, the J gene TRBJ1-1; unclear D gene. The CDR3 totals 14 residues. The germline CDR1 and CDR2 sequences are SGHRS and YFSETQ. Trimming stripped 5 bases from V and 0 bases from J, with 11 bases between. This chain's CDR3 is CASSQAEMNTEAFF. In DNA form, the CDR3 reads TGCGCCAGCAGTCAGGCCGAAATGAACACTGAAGCTTTCTTT.

This sequence joins TRBV29-1 and TRBJ2-7, with D tentatively TRBD1 (6 bases). The V end was cut by 6 bases, the J end by 0 bases, with 15 bases between. Per the germline V gene, CDR1 is SQVTM and CDR2 is ANQGSEA. The CDR3 consists of 14 residues. The CDR3 region is CSVRQELSSYEQYF. CDR3 nucleotide sequence: TGCAGCGTCCGACAGGAACTGAGCTCCTACGAGCAGTACTTC.

The V gene is TRBV18, the J gene TRBJ1-5; D possibly corresponds to TRBD1 (5 bases). With 4 bases removed from V and 4 bases from J, the gap between germline ends came to 14 bases. The CDR3 is 15 amino acids. CDR1 and CDR2 from the germline V gene are KGHSH and LQKENI. CDR3 coding DNA: TGTGCCAGCTCACTTCGTCAGGGAGGGAATCAGCCCCAGCATTTT. This gives the protein CASSLRQGGNQPQHF. Together with reference TRBV18 and TRBJ1-5, the CDR3 gives the full variable domain: NAGVMQNPRHLVRRRGQEARLRCSPMKGHSHVYWYRQLPEEGLKFMVYLQKENIIDESGMPKERFSAEFPKEGPSILRIQQVVRGDSAAYFCASSLRQGGNQPQHFGDGTRLSIL.

The chain uses TRBV30 and TRBJ2-1; 8 bases map to TRBD2. This CDR3 spans 14 amino acids. After removal of 4 bases from V and 3 bases from J, the junction contained 5 bases not matched to a gene. The germline gives CDR1 GTSNPN, CDR2 SVGIG (reference sequence). The CDR3 sequence is CAWKPGTSYNEQFF. The CDR3 DNA reads as TGTGCCTGGAAACCCGGGACTAGCTACAATGAGCAGTTCTTC.

The chain carries TRBV5-6 and TRBJ2-2; TRBD2 matches at 7 bases. From germline, CDR1 is SGHDT and CDR2 YYEEEE. This CDR3 is 15 amino acids long. The trim removed 3 bases at V and 0 bases at J, leaving 2 bases unmatched. Here the CDR3 reads CASSSSGTNTGELFF. DNA of the CDR3: TGTGCCAGCAGCTCGAGCGGGACGAACACCGGGGAGCTGTTTTTT.

This clone has only a few counts. This rearrangement joins TRBV5-1 to TRBJ2-6, with 8 bases identical to TRBD1. The CDR3 has 16 residues. Trimming took 1 base from V and 1 from J; bases not matched to a gene: 1. CDR1 and CDR2 from the germline V gene are SGHRS and YFSETQ. CDR3 DNA sequence: TGCGCCAGCAGCTTGCGGACAGGGTCTGGGGCCAACGTCCTGACTTTC. Protein sequence: CASSLRTGSGANVLTF.

The CDR3 region has the DNA TGCGCCAGCAGCTTGGCCCCTCTCACAGGGGATGCTTTCTTT. The encoded protein is CASSLAPLTGDAFF. This rearrangement joins TRBV5-1 to TRBJ1-1; 7 bases are shared with TRBD1. The CDR3 length is 14 residues. Trimming removed 0 bases from V and 11 bases from J; junction bases left unmatched: 10. Germline CDR1 reads SGHRS; CDR2 reads YFSETQ.

The rearrangement uses TRBV28 and TRBJ1-3, with D unresolved. Looked up from germline, CDR1 is MDHEN and CDR2 is SYDVKM. The germline V and J ends were trimmed by 6 bases and 0 bases, with 15 bases remaining between them. This CDR3 contains 16 residues. CDR3 protein: CASRDSAVSSGNTIYF. CDR3 bases: TGTGCCAGCAGGGACTCGGCGGTGAGCTCTGGAAACACCATATATTTT.

CDR3 sequence: CASSTPGQTYSNQPQHF. The CDR3 region has the DNA TGTGCCAGTAGTACCCCGGGACAGACCTATAGCAATCAGCCCCAGCATTTT. The chain employs TRBV19 and TRBJ1-5; 7 bases match TRBD1. Germline V gene sequence: CDR1 LNHDA, CDR2 SQIVND (reference sequence). With V trimmed by 4 bases and J by 0 bases, 9 bases remained unmatched. The CDR3 runs 17 residues.

The CDR3 loop reads CAWSRGSYNEQFF. As DNA, the CDR3 is TGTGCCTGGAGTCGGGGCTCCTACAATGAGCAGTTCTTC. The chain is built from TRBV30 and TRBJ2-1, with D perhaps matching TRBD2 (5 bases). Germline V lookup: CDR1 GTSNPN, CDR2 SVGIG (reference sequence). Between the trimmed V and J ends, which lost 2 bases and 0 bases, there was a span of 5 bases. This CDR3 contains 13 residues.